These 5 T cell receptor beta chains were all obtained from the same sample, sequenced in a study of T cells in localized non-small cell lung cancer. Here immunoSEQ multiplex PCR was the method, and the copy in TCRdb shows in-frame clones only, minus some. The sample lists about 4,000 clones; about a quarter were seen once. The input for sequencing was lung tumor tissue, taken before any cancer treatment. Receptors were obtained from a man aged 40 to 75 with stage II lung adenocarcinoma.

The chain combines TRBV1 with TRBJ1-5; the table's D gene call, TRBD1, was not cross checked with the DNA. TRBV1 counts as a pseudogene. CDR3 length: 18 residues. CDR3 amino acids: CASSQEAQAAMGNQPQHF. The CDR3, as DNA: TGCGCCAGCAGCCAAGAGGCACAGGCCGCTATGGGCAATCAGCCCCAGCATTTT.

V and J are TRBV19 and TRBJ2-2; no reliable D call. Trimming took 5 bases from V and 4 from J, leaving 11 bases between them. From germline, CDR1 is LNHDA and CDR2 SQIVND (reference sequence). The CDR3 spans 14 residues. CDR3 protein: CASSSQSGTGELFF. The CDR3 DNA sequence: TGTGCCAGTAGTTCCCAGTCGGGCACCGGGGAGCTGTTTTTT.

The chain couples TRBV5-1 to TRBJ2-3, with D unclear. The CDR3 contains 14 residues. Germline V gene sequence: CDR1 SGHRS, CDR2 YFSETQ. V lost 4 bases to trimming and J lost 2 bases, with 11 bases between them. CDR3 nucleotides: TGCGCCAGCAGCCTCGACATCCTCACAGATACGCAGTATTTT. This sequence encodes CASSLDILTDTQYF. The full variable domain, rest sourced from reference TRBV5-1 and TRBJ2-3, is KAGVTQTPRYLIKTRGQQVTLSCSPISGHRSVSWYQQTPGQGLQFLFEYFSETQRNKGNFPGRFSGRQFSNSRSEMNVSTLELGDSALYLCASSLDILTDTQYFGPGTRLTVL.

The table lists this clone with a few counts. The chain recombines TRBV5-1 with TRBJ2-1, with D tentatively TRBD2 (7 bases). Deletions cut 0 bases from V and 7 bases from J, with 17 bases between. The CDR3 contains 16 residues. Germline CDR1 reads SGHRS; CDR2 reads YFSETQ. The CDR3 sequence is CASSLAEGGVQNEQFF. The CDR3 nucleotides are TGCGCCAGCAGCTTGGCCGAGGGGGGGGTTCAAAATGAGCAGTTCTTC.

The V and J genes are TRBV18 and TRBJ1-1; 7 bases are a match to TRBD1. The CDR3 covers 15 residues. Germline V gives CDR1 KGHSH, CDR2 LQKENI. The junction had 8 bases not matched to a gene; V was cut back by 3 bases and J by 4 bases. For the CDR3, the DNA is TGTGCCAGCTCACCTCGGCAGGGGGACGGCACTGAAGCTTTCTTT. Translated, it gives CASSPRQGDGTEAFF.